In its sample, the clone carrying this T cell receptor (beta chain) was seen a few times. This sample is part of a study of blood T cell repertoires in COVID-19. Study-wide background: Acute and convalescent COVID-19 specimens originated in the United States, Italy and Spain. The analysed material was cDNA or gDNA that came from T cells, B-cell-depleted T cells, or PBMCs.

Original analysis: Reference gene primers were amplified, and this amplification served to estimate nucleated cell counts. This table comes from immunoSEQ multiplex PCR, and its TCRdb copy is limited to in-frame clones, with some not included. From that table come the V and J calls and clone size; the DNA was used to work out D and trimming. Of about 33,000 clones in the sample, around 90% were seen once. Trimming shortened V by 1 base and J by 7 bases, and 17 bases separated the two germline ends. The germline V gene encodes CDR1 MGHRA and CDR2 YSYEKL. The CDR3 is 16 residues long. The chain has TRBV4-1 and TRBJ1-5; D remains unclear. Sequenced: peripheral blood. The source is a man aged 60 to 69 with acute or convalescent COVID-19. CDR3 loop: CASSQVGLGVGQPQHF. DNA for the CDR3: TGCGCCAGCAGCCAAGTTGGCCTGGGAGTAGGACAGCCCCAGCATTTT.